The clone carrying this T cell receptor beta chain was recorded only once. The germline V gene encodes CDR1 LGHNA and CDR2 YSLEER. The CDR3 consists of 14 residues. Trimming stripped 3 bases from V and 4 bases from J, with 12 bases between. Sequencing used immunoSEQ multiplex PCR; TCRdb keeps in-frame clones, though not all of them. The data show 150,000 to 250,000 clones, about 80% seen once. This record belongs to a study of blood T cell repertoires in COVID-19. Study as a whole: The United States, Italy and Spain were the sources of the acute and convalescent COVID-19 samples.

This sequence originates from a man aged 40-50 years who had recovered from COVID-19. The rearrangement uses TRBV4-3 and TRBJ1-2; D uncertain. Source material: PBMCs or T cells enriched from blood (not recorded which). CDR3: CASSHGIGAYGYTF. CDR3 coding DNA: TGCGCCAGCAGCCACGGTATTGGAGCCTATGGCTACACCTTC.